The sequence of this T cell receptor (beta chain) was determined in a study of T cells after yellow fever vaccination. Study outcomes and limitations: Abundant clonotypes from the bulk population could have been carried over as contaminants into FACS-sorted repertoires.

TCRdb recomputed calls from the 5' RACE reads with MiXCR, one row per CDR3 protein. The table shows 120,000 or so distinct CDR3 sequences, with 8.9% occurring only once. This clonotype was seen repeatedly, ten times or more. Antigen unknown. The germline gives CDR1 LGHDT, CDR2 YNNKEL (reference sequence). The CDR3 is 14 amino acids. Between the trimmed V and J ends, which lost 2 bases and 6 bases, there was a span of 13 bases. This rearrangement joins TRBV3-1 to TRBJ1-1; D call uncertain. Sequencing used CD8+ T cells sorted from PBMCs, obtained on the day of the yellow fever booster vaccination. The TCR comes from a man between 18 and 35 years old who received the YFV17D yellow fever vaccine. Written as DNA, the CDR3 is TGTGCCAGCAGCCAAACCGCGAGTAGGTCTGAAGCTTTCTTT. This codes for CASSQTASRSEAFF.